Each of the 10 T cell receptor beta chains below was sequenced from the same sample in a study of blood T cell repertoires in COVID-19. Data came from immunoSEQ multiplex PCR; TCRdb stores just in-frame clones and leaves some out. The sample holds 95,000 to 150,000 clones, roughly 80% seen once. Sequences were obtained from peripheral blood. All receptors derive from an elderly man with COVID-19, enrolled during active disease.

The chain uses TRBV3-1 (or the pseudogene TRBV3-2) and TRBJ2-2, with D unclear. The CDR3 contains 17 residues. Germline V gene data show CDR1 as LGHDT and CDR2 as YNNKEL (reference sequence). Trimming cost V 0 bases and J 0 bases, with 11 bases left between them. CDR3 in DNA: TGTGCCAGCAGCCAAGATGTGTTGGAGTCGAACACCGGGGAGCTGTTTTTT. Translation: CASSQDVLESNTGELFF.

The chain is built from TRBV5-1 and TRBJ1-6, with TRBD1 matching over 8 bases. CDR1 and CDR2 from the germline V gene are SGHRS and YFSETQ. Trimming removed 4 bases from V and 5 bases from J; junction bases left unmatched: 2. This CDR3 is built from 14 residues. The CDR3 DNA follows: TGCGCCAGCAGCGGACAGGGCGATAATTCACCCCTCCACTTT. As protein: CASSGQGDNSPLHF.

The J gene is TRBJ1-6, the V gene TRBV2, with D maybe TRBD1 (5 bases). Trimming left V 3 bases short and J 7 bases short, with 10 bases between. Germline CDR1 is SNHLY and CDR2 is FYNNEI. This CDR3 has 14 residues. CDR3 sequence (DNA): TGTGCCAGCAGTGAGGCAGGGAGGAATTCACCCCTCCACTTT. The encoded protein is CASSEAGRNSPLHF.

The J gene is TRBJ2-3, the V gene TRBV24-1; D ambiguous. Per germline, CDR1 KGHDR and CDR2 SFDVKD. The V and J ends lost 0 bases and 4 bases respectively, with 7 bases between them. CDR3 length: 14 residues. The CDR3 nucleotides are TGTGCCACCAGTGATTTGCTGGGCCCAGATACGCAGTATTTT. Its protein is CATSDLLGPDTQYF.

This chain links TRBV13 with TRBJ2-7; D call uncertain. The CDR3 totals 13 residues. The germline CDR1 and CDR2 sequences are PRHDT and FYEKMQ (reference sequence). V lost 2 bases to trimming and J lost 6 bases, with 11 bases between them. The CDR3 is CASSLYLLREQYF. The CDR3 DNA reads as TGTGCCAGCAGCTTATATCTTCTCCGCGAGCAGTACTTC.

The V and J genes are TRBV12-3 or TRBV12-4 and TRBJ2-5; no reliable D call. Trimming took off 5 bases at V and 5 bases at J, with 9 bases between the two ends. The CDR3 spans 12 residues. The CDR3 sequence is CASSTSTETQYF. The DNA for the CDR3 is TGTGCCAGCAGTACCTCGACTGAGACCCAGTACTTC.

V usage is TRBV12-3 or TRBV12-4 and J usage is TRBJ1-1, with TRBD1 matching over 8 bases. This CDR3 region has 13 residues. Trimming took 4 bases from V and 4 from J; bases not matched to a gene: 2. CDR3: CASSYRGSTEAFF. DNA of the CDR3: TGTGCCAGCAGTTACAGGGGGAGCACTGAAGCTTTCTTT.

This chain connects TRBV7-2 to TRBJ2-3, with TRBD2 matching over 10 bases. CDR1 and CDR2 from the germline V gene are SGHTA and FQGNSA. The V and J ends lost 1 base and 2 bases, in that order; junction bases with no gene match: 6. CDR3 length equals 17 residues. This CDR3 is CASSLGLAGVNTDTQYF. DNA of the CDR3: TGTGCCAGCAGCTTAGGGCTAGCGGGAGTCAACACAGATACGCAGTATTTT.

The gene calls are TRBV7-2 and TRBJ1-2, with 7 bases matching TRBD1. The J segment lost 6 bases and the V segment lost 5 bases, leaving 6 bases of the junction unmatched. The CDR3 is 13 residues long. Germline assignment: CDR1 SGHTA and CDR2 FQGNSA. The CDR3 is CASSGGQLNGYTF. Here the CDR3 DNA reads TGTGCCAGCAGCGGGGGACAGCTTAATGGCTACACCTTC.

The rearrangement joins TRBV19 to TRBJ2-7; 12 nucleotides line up with TRBD1. J lost 5 bases, V lost 10 bases, and 9 bases had no gene match. The CDR3 is 14 residues long. In germline, CDR1 is LNHDA, CDR2 SQIVND (reference sequence). The CDR3 sequence: CATTGDRGLNEQYF. DNA of the CDR3: TGTGCCACTACTGGGGACAGGGGGCTCAACGAGCAGTACTTC.